Detailed here is one TCR beta chain. This sample was taken from a study of blood T cells in healthy people across ages. Sample-barcoded 5' priming and a J-beta primer mix drove a second PCR of roughly 7 to 11 cycles. TCRdb reprocessed the 5' RACE reads via MiXCR and lists one record per CDR3 protein. The table has roughly 700,000 distinct CDR3 sequences, more than 40% seen once; the top ten hold roughly 31%. Caucasian, healthy and from Russia, the donors were aged between about 6 and 90. The CDR3 has 15 amino acids. Trimming pared 3 bases from V and 4 bases from J, leaving 10 bases between. Germline V CDR1 and CDR2: SEHNR, FQNEAQ (reference sequence).

Sequences were obtained from blood. This TCR came from a woman aged 60-70 years in good health. This chain connects TRBV7-9 to TRBJ1-6; possible D gene TRBD1, 6 bases. CDR3 bases: TGTGCCAGCAGCTTGGAGCAGGGGTATAATTCACCCCTCCACTTT. Its protein is CASSLEQGYNSPLHF.